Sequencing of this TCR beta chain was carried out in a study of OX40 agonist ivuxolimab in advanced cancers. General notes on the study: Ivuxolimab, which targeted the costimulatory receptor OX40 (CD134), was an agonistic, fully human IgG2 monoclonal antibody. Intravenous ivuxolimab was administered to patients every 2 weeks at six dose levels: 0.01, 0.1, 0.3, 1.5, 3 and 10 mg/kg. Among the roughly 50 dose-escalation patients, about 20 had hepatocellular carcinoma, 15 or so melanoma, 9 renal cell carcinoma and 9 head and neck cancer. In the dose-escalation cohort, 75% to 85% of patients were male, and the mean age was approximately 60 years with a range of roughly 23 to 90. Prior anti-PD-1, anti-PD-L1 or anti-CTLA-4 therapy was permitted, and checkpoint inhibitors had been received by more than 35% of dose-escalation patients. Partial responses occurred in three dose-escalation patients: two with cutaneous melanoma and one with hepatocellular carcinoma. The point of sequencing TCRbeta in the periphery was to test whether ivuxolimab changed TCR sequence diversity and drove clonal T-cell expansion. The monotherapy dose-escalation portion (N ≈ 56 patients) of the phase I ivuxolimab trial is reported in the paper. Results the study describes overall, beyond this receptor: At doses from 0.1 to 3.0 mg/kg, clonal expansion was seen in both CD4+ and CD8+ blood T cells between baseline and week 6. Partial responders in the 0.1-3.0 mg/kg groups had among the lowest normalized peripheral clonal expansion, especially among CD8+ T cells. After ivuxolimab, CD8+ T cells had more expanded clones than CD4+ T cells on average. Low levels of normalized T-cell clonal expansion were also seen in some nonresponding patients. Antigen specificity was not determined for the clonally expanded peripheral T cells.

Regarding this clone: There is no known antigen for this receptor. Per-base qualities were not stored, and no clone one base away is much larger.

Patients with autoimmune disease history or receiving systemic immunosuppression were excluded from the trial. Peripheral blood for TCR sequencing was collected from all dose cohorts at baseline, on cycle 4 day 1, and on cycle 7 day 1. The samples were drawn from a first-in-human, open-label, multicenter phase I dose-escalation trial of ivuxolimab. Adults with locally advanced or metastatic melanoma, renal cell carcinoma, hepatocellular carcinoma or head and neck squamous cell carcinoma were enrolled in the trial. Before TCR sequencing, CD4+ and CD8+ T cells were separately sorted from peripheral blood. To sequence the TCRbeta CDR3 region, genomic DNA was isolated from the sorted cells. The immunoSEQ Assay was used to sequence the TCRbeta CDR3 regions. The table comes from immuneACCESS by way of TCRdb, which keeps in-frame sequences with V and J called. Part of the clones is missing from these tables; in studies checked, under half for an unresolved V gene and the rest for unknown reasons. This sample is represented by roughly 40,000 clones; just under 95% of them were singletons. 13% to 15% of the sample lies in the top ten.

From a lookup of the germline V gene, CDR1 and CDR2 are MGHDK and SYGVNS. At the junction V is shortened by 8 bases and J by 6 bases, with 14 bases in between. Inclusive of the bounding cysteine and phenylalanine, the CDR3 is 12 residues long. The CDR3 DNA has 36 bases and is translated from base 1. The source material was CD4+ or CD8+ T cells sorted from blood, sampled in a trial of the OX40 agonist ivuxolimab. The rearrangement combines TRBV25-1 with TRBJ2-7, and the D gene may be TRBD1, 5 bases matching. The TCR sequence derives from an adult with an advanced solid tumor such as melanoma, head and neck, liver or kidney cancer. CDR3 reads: CASVTGVGEQYF. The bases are TGTGCCAGCGTTACAGGTGTTGGCGAGCAGTACTTC.